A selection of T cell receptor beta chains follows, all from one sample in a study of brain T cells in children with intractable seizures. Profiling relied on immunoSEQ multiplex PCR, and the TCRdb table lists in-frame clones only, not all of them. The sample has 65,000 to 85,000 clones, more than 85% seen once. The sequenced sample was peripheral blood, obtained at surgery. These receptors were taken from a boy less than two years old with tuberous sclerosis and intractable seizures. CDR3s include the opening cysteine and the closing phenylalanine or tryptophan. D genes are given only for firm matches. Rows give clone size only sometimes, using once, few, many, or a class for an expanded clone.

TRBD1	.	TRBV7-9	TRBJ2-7	TGTGCCAGCAGCTTTCGGACAGGGGGGGCCTACGAGCAGTACTTC	CASSFRTGGAYEQYF
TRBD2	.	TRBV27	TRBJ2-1	TGTGCCAGCAGTTCCACAAGCGGGGGTCGGAATGAGCAGTTCTTC	CASSSTSGGRNEQFF
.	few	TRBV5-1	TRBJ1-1	TGCGCCAGCAGAAAAGGGGACACTGAAGCTTTCTTT	CASRKGDTEAFF
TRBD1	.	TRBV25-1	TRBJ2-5	TGTGCCAGCACCGGTACCGGGACAGGGGTTAGCGGGCAAGAGACCCAGTACTTC	CASTGTGTGVSGQETQYF
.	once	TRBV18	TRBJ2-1	TGTGCCAGCTCACCACCGACGGGAGTCTCCTACAATGAGCAGTTCTTC	CASSPPTGVSYNEQFF
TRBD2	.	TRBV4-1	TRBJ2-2	TGCGCCAGCAGCTGGAGCGGGATACGAAACACCGGGGAGCTGTTTTTT	CASSWSGIRNTGELFF
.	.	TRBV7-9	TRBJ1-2	TGTGCCAGCAGCCTAGGACCGGGGAACTATGGCTACACCTTC	CASSLGPGNYGYTF
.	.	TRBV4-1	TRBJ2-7	TGCGCCAGCAGCCATAGTCTTGTGGGTTACGAGCAGTACTTC	CASSHSLVGYEQYF
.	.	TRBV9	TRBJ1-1	TGTGCCAGCAGCGAGGGGGGCATGAACACTGAAGCTTTCTTT	CASSEGGMNTEAFF
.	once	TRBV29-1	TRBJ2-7	TGCAGCGTCACTATAGGGGGTTACGAGCAGTACTTC	CSVTIGGYEQYF
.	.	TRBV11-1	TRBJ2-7	TGTGCCAGCAGCTTATCCCACGGGGTGTCCTACGAGCAGTACTTC	CASSLSHGVSYEQYF
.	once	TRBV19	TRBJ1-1	TGTGCCTCGAGTAGTGGGGGCTTGGTCACTGAAGCTTTCTTT	CASSSGGLVTEAFF
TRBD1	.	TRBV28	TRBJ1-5	TGTGCCAGCAGTCCTAGGACAGGGGGCGATCAGCCCCAGCATTTT	CASSPRTGGDQPQHF
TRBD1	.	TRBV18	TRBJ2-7	TGTGCCAGCTCATCCATTACAGGGGGAAATATCTACGAGCAGTACTTC	CASSSITGGNIYEQYF
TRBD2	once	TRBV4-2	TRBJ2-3	TGTGCCAGCAGCCAAGCTTTTTCCGCGGGAGGGCGTGATACGCAGTATTTT	CASSQAFSAGGRDTQYF
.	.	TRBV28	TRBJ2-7	TGTGCCAGCAAACTGACGGAGGGCTGGGTCGAGCAGTACTTC	CASKLTEGWVEQYF
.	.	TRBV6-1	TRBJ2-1	TGTGCCAGCAGTGAGACGGCCCAGCGGCCGTACAATGAGCAGTTCTTC	CASSETAQRPYNEQFF
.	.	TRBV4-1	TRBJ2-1	TGCGCCAGCAGCCAAGTGGAGGAATACAATGAGCAGTTCTTC	CASSQVEEYNEQFF
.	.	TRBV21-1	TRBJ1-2	TGTGCCAGCAGCAAGAATGGCTACACCTTC	CASSKNGYTF
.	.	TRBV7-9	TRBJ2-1	TGTGCCAGCAGCCCAGGGCCCTACGACAATGAGCAGTTCTTC	CASSPGPYDNEQFF
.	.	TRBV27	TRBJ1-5	TGTGCCAGCAGTCAAGAGACAGGTGCAGGGCCCCAGCATTTT	CASSQETGAGPQHF
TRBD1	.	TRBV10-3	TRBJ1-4	TGTGCCATCAGTACAGGGGGCCTTAATGAAAAACTGTTTTTT	CAISTGGLNEKLFF